The 2 T cell receptor beta chains given below trace back to one sample, sequenced in a study of blood T cell repertoires in COVID-19. Method: immunoSEQ multiplex PCR; TCRdb's copy keeps in-frame clones and lacks some. The sample includes roughly 180,000 clones, less than 90% of them seen just once. The specimen was peripheral blood. Receptors originate from an older man with active or convalescent COVID-19.

The CDR3 coding sequence is TGTGCCAGCAGCCCGACTAGCGGGGTAGTAGAGCAGTTCTTC. Translating gives CASSPTSGVVEQFF. The V and J genes are TRBV5-4 and TRBJ2-1, with 11 bases fitting TRBD2. In germline, CDR1 is SGHNT, CDR2 YYREEE (reference sequence). The V segment lost 4 bases and the J segment 10 bases; nucleotides outside the gene matches: 7. The CDR3 has 14 residues. The full variable domain, rest sourced from reference TRBV5-4 and TRBJ2-1, is ETGVTQSPTHLIKTRGQQVTLRCSSQSGHNTVSWYQQALGQGPQFIFQYYREEENGRGNFPPRFSGLQFPNYSSELNVNALELDDSALYLCASSPTSGVVEQFFGPGTRLTVL.

V is TRBV7-7 and J is TRBJ2-2; 9 bases map to TRBD2. This CDR3 is 16 amino acids long. Germline CDR1 and CDR2: SSHAT and FNYEAQ (reference sequence). With V trimmed by 4 bases and J by 2 bases, 5 bases remained unmatched. CDR3 sequence reads: CASSYRLAVNTGELFF. CDR3 DNA: TGTGCCAGCAGCTACCGACTAGCGGTAAACACCGGGGAGCTGTTTTTT.